A single sample is the source of the 5 T cell receptor beta chains below, sequenced in a study of early stage breast cancer tumors. Method: immunoSEQ multiplex PCR; TCRdb's copy keeps in-frame clones and lacks some. Found here are approximately 48,000 clones, about 89% of them singletons; the top ten hold about 5%. Input material: blood. The receptors were gathered from a person between 70 and 80 years old with breast cancer.

The gene calls are TRBV6-4 and TRBJ1-1, with unresolved D. The CDR3 consists of 13 residues. The germline V and J ends were trimmed by 5 bases and 1 base, with 8 bases remaining between them. Germline V CDR1 and CDR2: MRHNA, SNTAGT. CDR3 nucleotide sequence: TGTGCCAGCAGTCCAGAGGAGAACACTGAAGCTTTCTTT. This translates into CASSPEENTEAFF.

V and J are TRBV14 and TRBJ1-4; 7 bases align to TRBD1. The V segment lost 1 base and the J segment 4 bases; nucleotides outside the gene matches: 12. Germline-derived CDR1 and CDR2 are SGHDN and FVKESK. The CDR3 sequence is 18 residues long. For the CDR3, the DNA is TGTGCCAGCAGCCAAGGGCTCTTTGGACAGGCGATTAATGAAAAACTGTTTTTT. Protein product: CASSQGLFGQAINEKLFF.

The rearrangement links TRBV10-3 to TRBJ1-6; no reliable D call. The germline CDR1 and CDR2 sequences are ENHRY and SYGVKD. Trimming removed 8 bases from V and 5 bases from J, with 7 bases in between. The CDR3 has 12 residues. The CDR3 coding sequence is TGTGCCATCGGCACAGATAATTCACCCCTCCACTTT. Protein: CAIGTDNSPLHF.

V gene TRBV5-4 combines with J gene TRBJ2-7; 8 bases fit TRBD2. The CDR3 extends over 16 amino acids. Germline-derived CDR1 and CDR2 are SGHNT and YYREEE (reference sequence). V lost 5 bases to trimming and J lost 0 bases; unmatched junction nucleotides: 10. The DNA for the CDR3 is TGTGCCAGCAGTCCCCTCGGGGGGGCCTCCTCCTACGAGCAGTACTTC. Translated, it gives CASSPLGGASSYEQYF. Supplemented by reference TRBV5-4 and TRBJ2-7, the full variable domain reads ETGVTQSPTHLIKTRGQQVTLRCSSQSGHNTVSWYQQALGQGPQFIFQYYREEENGRGNFPPRFSGLQFPNYSSELNVNALELDDSALYLCASSPLGGASSYEQYFGPGTRLTVT.

This chain links TRBV5-6 with TRBJ1-1; the match to TRBD1 covers 9 bases. The CDR3 loop spans 15 amino acids. The ends lost 0 bases at V and 6 bases at J; junction bases unmatched: 6. Germline CDR1 and CDR2: SGHDT and YYEEEE. As DNA, the CDR3 is TGTGCCAGCAGCTTGGTCTGGACAGGGGTTGCTGAAGCTTTCTTT. Residues: CASSLVWTGVAEAFF.